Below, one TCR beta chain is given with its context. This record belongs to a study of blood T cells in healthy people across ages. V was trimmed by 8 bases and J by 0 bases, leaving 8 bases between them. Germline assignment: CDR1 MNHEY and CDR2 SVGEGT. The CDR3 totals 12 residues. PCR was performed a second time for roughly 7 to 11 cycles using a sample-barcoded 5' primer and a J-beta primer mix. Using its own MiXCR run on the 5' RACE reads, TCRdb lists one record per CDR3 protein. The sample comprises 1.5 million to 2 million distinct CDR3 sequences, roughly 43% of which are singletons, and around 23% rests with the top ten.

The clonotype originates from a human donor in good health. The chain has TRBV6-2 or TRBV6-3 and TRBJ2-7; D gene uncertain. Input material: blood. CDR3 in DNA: TGTGCCAGCCTTTCCTCCTCCTACGAGCAGTACTTC. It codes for CASLSSSYEQYF.